Listed here are 20 T cell receptor beta chains from one sample, sequenced in a study of T cell repertoires and HLA-DP antigens. No antigen has been assigned to these receptors. Profiled with immunoSEQ multiplex PCR; TCRdb holds only in-frame clones, not every one. The sample shows some 120,000 clones, 80% to 95% of them seen only once. Specimen: CD4+ T cells from PBMCs. The receptor set was obtained from a woman between 18 and 29 years old in good health and CMV-seronegative.

V and J are TRBV28 and TRBJ1-4; D call uncertain. The ends were cut back, 4 bases at V and 6 bases at J, with 3 bases in the middle. Germline V gives CDR1 MDHEN, CDR2 SYDVKM. The CDR3 runs 11 residues. The CDR3 region is CASSSYEKLFF. The DNA for the CDR3 is TGTGCCAGCAGTTCCTATGAAAAACTGTTTTTT.

The CDR3 is CASSEPDAGGAGEQYF. CDR3 nucleotide sequence: TGCGCCAGCAGTGAACCCGATGCGGGAGGAGCTGGCGAGCAGTACTTC. This chain connects TRBV10-1 to TRBJ2-7; 8 nucleotides agree with TRBD2. The length of the CDR3 is 16 residues. Losses at the gene ends were 3 bases for V and 6 bases for J; bases not matched to a gene: 13. CDR1 WNHNN and CDR2 SYGVQD come from the germline V gene (reference sequence).

The chain joins TRBV4-1 to TRBJ2-6, with D maybe TRBD2 (6 bases). The CDR3 runs 16 residues. Germline assignment: CDR1 MGHRA and CDR2 YSYEKL. The V end lost 1 base, the J end lost 6 bases, and 13 bases lay between the germline ends. The CDR3: CASSQVGRQVANVLTF. The DNA for the CDR3 is TGCGCCAGCAGCCAAGTGGGGAGGCAAGTGGCCAACGTCCTGACTTTC.

The J gene is TRBJ1-5, the V gene TRBV19; D gene uncertain. CDR3 length equals 13 residues. Germline loops: CDR1 LNHDA, CDR2 SQIVND (reference sequence). V gave up 1 base and J gave up 4 bases, with 5 bases separating them. The CDR3, as DNA: TGTGCCAGTAGTATAGGGCATAATCAGCCCCAGCATTTT. Its protein is CASSIGHNQPQHF.

This chain joins TRBV7-2 and TRBJ2-3; 8 bases match TRBD1. Germline V gene data show CDR1 as SGHTA and CDR2 as FQGNSA. V trimming: 3 bases; J trimming: 1 base; junction bases outside the gene matches: 0. This CDR3 is built from 14 residues. The CDR3 DNA sequence: TGTGCCAGCAGCTTGGACAGGGGCACAGATACGCAGTATTTT. This translates into CASSLDRGTDTQYF.

V is TRBV9 and J is TRBJ2-3; D gene unclear. This CDR3 has 13 residues. Per the germline V gene, CDR1 is SGDLS and CDR2 is YYNGEE. Trimming stripped 3 bases from V and 4 bases from J, with 9 bases between. CDR3 sequence (DNA): TGTGCCAGCAGCGAGAAAATGGCAGATACGCAGTATTTT. Translation gives CASSEKMADTQYF.

The CDR3 coding sequence is TGCGCCAGCAGCACGGGACAGGGGGTCGGGGAGCTGTTTTTT. This gives the protein CASSTGQGVGELFF. V gene TRBV5-1 combines with J gene TRBJ2-2, with 11 bases lining up with TRBD1. This CDR3 region has 14 residues. V was pared by 4 bases and J by 7 bases, with 3 bases of the junction left unmatched. Germline CDR1 is SGHRS and CDR2 is YFSETQ.

This rearrangement joins TRBV6-5 to TRBJ1-1; the D is unclear. CDR1 is MNHEY and CDR2 is SVGAGI in the germline V gene. CDR3 length: 13 residues. Between the trimmed V and J ends, which lost 6 bases and 1 base, there was a span of 9 bases. The CDR3, as DNA: TGTGCCAGCAGAGGACGGAAGAACACTGAAGCTTTCTTT. Its protein is CASRGRKNTEAFF.

This clone is medium-sized (0.01 to 0.1%) in the sample. The genes are TRBV25-1 and TRBJ1-3; the match to TRBD1 covers 7 bases. J was trimmed by 2 bases and V by 4 bases; bases with no gene match: 11. The CDR3 consists of 17 residues. CDR1 is MGHDK, CDR2 SYGVNS, per germline. As DNA, the CDR3 is TGTGCCAGCAGTGGGGATAAGCTAACAGGGGCTGGAAACACCATATATTTT. Translation: CASSGDKLTGAGNTIYF.

This clone is a singleton in its sample. The rearrangement links TRBV7-3 to TRBJ2-1; 11 bases match TRBD2. Trimming removed 3 bases from V and 1 base from J; junction bases left unmatched: 2. CDR1 and CDR2 from the germline V gene are SGHTA and FQGTGA. The CDR3 sequence is 16 residues long. The CDR3 reads CASSLTSGKSYNEQFF. The CDR3 DNA is TGTGCCAGCAGCTTGACTAGCGGGAAGTCCTACAATGAGCAGTTCTTC.

The chain combines TRBV25-1 with TRBJ1-4; 12 bases fit TRBD1. The CDR3 totals 15 residues. The germline V gene has CDR1 MGHDK and CDR2 SYGVNS. After removal of 6 bases from V and 7 bases from J, the junction contained 6 bases not matched to a gene. The CDR3 nucleotides are TGTGCCAGCAGGGGACAGGGGGCGGGGGGTGAAAAACTGTTTTTT. Amino acid sequence: CASRGQGAGGEKLFF.

The V gene is TRBV15, the J gene TRBJ1-3; D is uncertain. The CDR3 is 16 residues long. The V end lost 0 bases, the J end lost 0 bases, and 9 bases lay between the germline ends. Germline loops: CDR1 LNHNV, CDR2 YYDKDF (reference sequence). The CDR3 DNA is TGTGCCACCAGCAGAGATAGGGTGAACTCTGGAAACACCATATATTTT. Its translation is CATSRDRVNSGNTIYF.

The chain carries TRBV7-6 and TRBJ1-1; D uncertain. This CDR3 is built from 13 residues. Germline CDR1 is SGHVS and CDR2 is FNYEAQ. Between the trimmed V and J ends, which lost 1 base and 1 base, there was a span of 4 bases. The CDR3, as DNA: TGTGCCAGCAGCTTAGGACAGAACACTGAAGCTTTCTTT. Translating it yields CASSLGQNTEAFF.

This chain links TRBV20-1 with TRBJ1-1; no reliable D call. The germline V and J ends were trimmed by 1 base and 10 bases, with 7 bases remaining between them. CDR1 and CDR2 (germline): DFQATT, SNEGSKA (reference sequence). This CDR3 has 10 residues. This CDR3 reads CSARVGRAFF. The DNA of the CDR3 is TGCAGTGCTAGAGTCGGTAGAGCTTTCTTT.

This rearrangement joins TRBV5-4 to TRBJ2-7; D possibly matches TRBD1 or TRBD2 (5 bases each). The CDR3 is 15 residues long. The V and J ends lost 0 bases and 0 bases respectively, with 10 bases between them. Germline V lookup: CDR1 SGHNT, CDR2 YYREEE (reference sequence). Written as DNA, the CDR3 is TGTGCCAGCAGCTTGGTGGGGACCCTCTCCTACGAGCAGTACTTC. This gives the protein CASSLVGTLSYEQYF.

The chain links TRBV4-3 to TRBJ2-1; no reliable D call. Germline V gives CDR1 LGHNA, CDR2 YSLEER. The ends were cut back, 0 bases at V and 5 bases at J, with 8 bases in the middle. The CDR3 has 14 amino acids. CDR3 nucleotides: TGCGCCAGCAGCCAAGACAGAGCCAACAATGAGCAGTTCTTC. Translation: CASSQDRANNEQFF.

V and J are TRBV7-2 and TRBJ1-5; tentative D call: TRBD1 (5 bases). CDR3 size: 16 residues. Between the trimmed V and J ends, which lost 2 bases and 1 base, there was a span of 12 bases. Germline V CDR1 and CDR2: SGHTA, FQGNSA. Here the CDR3 reads CASSLYGGSSNQPQHF. The CDR3 DNA sequence: TGTGCCAGCAGCTTATATGGGGGATCGAGCAATCAGCCCCAGCATTTT.

As regards this clone: At one boundary the junction diverges from the germline segment, which might be a read error. This chain joins TRBV27 and TRBJ2-1, with 12 bases identical to TRBD2. The germline V gene has CDR1 MNHEY and CDR2 SMNVEV (reference sequence). The CDR3 has 17 residues. DNA for the CDR3: TGTGCCAGCAGTTTACGCCCCCTGACTAGCGGGAGTCCCCTTATGGTCTTC. Translating it yields CASSLRPLTSGSPLMVF.

The chain joins TRBV7-9 to TRBJ2-3; 10 positions match TRBD1. V was pared by 6 bases and J by 2 bases, with 8 bases of the junction left unmatched. Germline V CDR1 and CDR2: SEHNR, FQNEAQ (reference sequence). The length of the CDR3 is 16 residues. In DNA, the CDR3 is TGTGCCAGCAGACGCGCCGGGACAGGGGCCACAGATACGCAGTATTTT. Its translation: CASRRAGTGATDTQYF. Filled out from reference TRBV7-9 and TRBJ2-3, the complete variable domain reads DTGVSQNPRHKITKRGQNVTFRCDPISEHNRLYWYRQTLGQGPEFLTYFQNEAQLEKSRLLSDRFSAERPKGSFSTLEIQRTEQGDSAMYLCASRRAGTGATDTQYFGPGTRLTVL.

The chain couples TRBV25-1 to TRBJ2-1; D may be TRBD1 or TRBD2 (5 bases each). V lost 1 base to trimming and J lost 4 bases, with 14 bases between them. The CDR3 runs to 16 residues. Per the germline V gene, CDR1 is MGHDK and CDR2 is SYGVNS. The CDR3 nucleotides are TGTGCCAGCAGTGAATCGTGGGGGACCTTGTACAATGAGCAGTTCTTC. Residues: CASSESWGTLYNEQFF. Combining the CDR3 with reference TRBV25-1 and TRBJ2-1 gives the whole variable domain EADIYQTPRYLVIGTGKKITLECSQTMGHDKMYWYQQDPGMELHLIHYSYGVNSTEKGDLSSESTVSRIRTEHFPLTLESARPSHTSQYLCASSESWGTLYNEQFFGPGTRLTVL.